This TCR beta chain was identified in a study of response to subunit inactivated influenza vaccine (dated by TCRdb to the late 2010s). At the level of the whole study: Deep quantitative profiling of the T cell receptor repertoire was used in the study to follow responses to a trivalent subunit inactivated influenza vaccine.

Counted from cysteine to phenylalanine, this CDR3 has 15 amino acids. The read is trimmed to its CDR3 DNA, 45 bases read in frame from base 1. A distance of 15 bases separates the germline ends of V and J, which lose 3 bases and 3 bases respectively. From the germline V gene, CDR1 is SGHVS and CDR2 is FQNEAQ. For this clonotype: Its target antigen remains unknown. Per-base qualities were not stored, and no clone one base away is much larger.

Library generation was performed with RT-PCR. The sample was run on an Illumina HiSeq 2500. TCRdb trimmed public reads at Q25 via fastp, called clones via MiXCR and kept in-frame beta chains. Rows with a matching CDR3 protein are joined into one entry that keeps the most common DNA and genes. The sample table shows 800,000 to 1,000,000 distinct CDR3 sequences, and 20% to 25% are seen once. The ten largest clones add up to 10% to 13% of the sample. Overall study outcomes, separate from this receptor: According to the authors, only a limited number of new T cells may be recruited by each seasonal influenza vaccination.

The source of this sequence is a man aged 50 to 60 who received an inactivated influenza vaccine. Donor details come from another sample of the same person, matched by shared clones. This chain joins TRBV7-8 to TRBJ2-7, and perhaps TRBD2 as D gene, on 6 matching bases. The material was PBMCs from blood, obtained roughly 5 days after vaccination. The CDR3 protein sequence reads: CASSLSGGAVYEQYF. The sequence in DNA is TGTGCCAGCAGCTTGTCAGGAGGGGCCGTCTACGAGCAGTACTTC. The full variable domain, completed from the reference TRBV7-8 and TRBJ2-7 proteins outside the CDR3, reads GAGVSQSPRYKVAKRGQDVALRCDPISGHVSLFWYQQALGQGPEFLTYFQNEAQLDKSGLPSDRFFAERPEGSVSTLKIQRTQQEDSAVYLCASSLSGGAVYEQYFGPGTRLTVT.